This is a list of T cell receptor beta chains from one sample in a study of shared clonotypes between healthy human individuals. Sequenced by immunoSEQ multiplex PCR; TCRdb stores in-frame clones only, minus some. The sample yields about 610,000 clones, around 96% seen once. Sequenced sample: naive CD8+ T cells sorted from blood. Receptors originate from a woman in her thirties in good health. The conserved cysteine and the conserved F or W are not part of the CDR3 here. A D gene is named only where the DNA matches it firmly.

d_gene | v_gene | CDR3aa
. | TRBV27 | ASSFTGTNYGYT
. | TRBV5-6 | ASSSGRRDTIY
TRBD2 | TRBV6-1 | ASSADGGSYNEQF
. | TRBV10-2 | ASSESDQPQH
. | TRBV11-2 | ASSFAGDYGYT
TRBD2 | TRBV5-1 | ASSRERELSTDTQY
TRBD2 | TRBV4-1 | ASSPTSGSLFGYEQY
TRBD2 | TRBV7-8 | ASSLEFLSGRNTGELF
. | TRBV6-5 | ASSYSGISYEQY
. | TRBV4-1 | ASSQDPTGSTDTQY
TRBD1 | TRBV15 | ATSRDLGTAAYEQY
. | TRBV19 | ASSAPMSGHNEQF
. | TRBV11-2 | ASSTQSLTGSGSYNEQF
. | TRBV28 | ATTALYEQY
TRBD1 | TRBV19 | ASSIYGTGGANQPQH
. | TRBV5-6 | ASTSWANVLT
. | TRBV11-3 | ASSPQGHYNEQF
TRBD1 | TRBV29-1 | SVQGQGVVYEQY
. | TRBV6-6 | AAQHRDRHTGELF
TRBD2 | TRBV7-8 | ATYSGRSTKNSYEQY
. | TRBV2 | ASSARSSNEQF
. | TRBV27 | ASKQGYNEQF
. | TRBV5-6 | ASSLKELIYGYT
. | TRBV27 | APVYSGTRQYNEQF
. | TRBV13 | ASSLGTSGDWGTEAF
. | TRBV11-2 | ASSYTLSDSYEQY
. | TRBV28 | ASSSAGRDYEQY
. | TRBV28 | ASSSDRESNYGYT